This T cell receptor (beta chain) was obtained from a study of T cell repertoires in cytomegalovirus infection. This clonotype was counted between two and nine times. One entry per CDR3 protein, called by TCRdb with MiXCR from the reads. The sample includes about 310,000 distinct CDR3 sequences, roughly 17% of them seen just once. Germline assignment: CDR1 SGHVS and CDR2 FNYEAQ. The ends were cut back, 2 bases at V and 0 bases at J, with 12 bases in the middle. This CDR3 has 16 amino acids. Sequenced: PBMCs. The rearrangement joins TRBV7-6 to TRBJ2-3, with D unclear. The source of this sequence is a human donor in good health (CMV status not recorded). Some clones in this sample may be carry-over from other donors' samples. CDR3 DNA: TGTGCCAGCAGCTTATGGACGGACGCTAGCACAGATACGCAGTATTTT. Translating gives CASSLWTDASTDTQYF.